This note documents a single T cell receptor beta chain sequence. The target antigen is unknown. This PCR relied on a set of 60 Vbeta primers and 13 Jbeta primers. Libraries were prepared by immunoSEQ multiplex PCR; TCRdb keeps only in-frame clonotypes and omits some of them. Among 200,000 or so clones listed, approximately 78% were seen once. The CDR3 has 17 residues. Looked up from germline, CDR1 is LGHNA and CDR2 is YSLEER. V shed 0 bases and J 3 bases; nucleotides not matched to a gene: 5. This entry comes from a study of cytomegalovirus exposure and HLA in healthy donors. Points from the study as a whole: Evidence from a later analysis indicated that most CMV-associated TCR beta chains looked HLA-restricted. V- and J-gene trimming in TCR beta was tied to a missense DCLRE1C variant by an analysis performed later. Usually a TCR sequence was rare, but some public TCRs were found in many donors. A cluster of highly shared sequence variants was likely a sequencing artifact.

The sequencing sample was made of PBMCs. The receptor's source is a woman in her 50s in good health and CMV-seropositive. This chain uses TRBV4-3 with TRBJ2-1; 10 positions match TRBD1. As DNA, the CDR3 is TGCGCCAGCAGCCAAGATTTCGGGACAGGGGTCTACAATGAGCAGTTCTTC. Its protein is CASSQDFGTGVYNEQFF.